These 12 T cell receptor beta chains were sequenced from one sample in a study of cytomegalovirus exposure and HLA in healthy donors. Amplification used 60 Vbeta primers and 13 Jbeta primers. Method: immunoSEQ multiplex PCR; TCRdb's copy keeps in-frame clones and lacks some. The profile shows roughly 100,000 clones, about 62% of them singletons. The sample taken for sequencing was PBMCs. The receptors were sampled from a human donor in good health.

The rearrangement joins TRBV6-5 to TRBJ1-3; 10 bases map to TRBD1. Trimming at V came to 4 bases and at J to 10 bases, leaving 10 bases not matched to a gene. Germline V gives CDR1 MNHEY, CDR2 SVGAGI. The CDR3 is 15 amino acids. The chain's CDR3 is CASSSTGTGERTIYF. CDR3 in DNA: TGTGCCAGCAGTTCGACCGGGACAGGGGAAAGAACCATATATTTT.

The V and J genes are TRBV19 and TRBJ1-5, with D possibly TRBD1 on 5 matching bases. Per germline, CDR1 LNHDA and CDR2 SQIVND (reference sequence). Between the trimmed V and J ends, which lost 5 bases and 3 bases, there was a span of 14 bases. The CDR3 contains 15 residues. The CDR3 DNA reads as TGTGCCAGTAGTCGGCAATACAGGAACAATCAGCCCCAGCATTTT. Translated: CASSRQYRNNQPQHF.

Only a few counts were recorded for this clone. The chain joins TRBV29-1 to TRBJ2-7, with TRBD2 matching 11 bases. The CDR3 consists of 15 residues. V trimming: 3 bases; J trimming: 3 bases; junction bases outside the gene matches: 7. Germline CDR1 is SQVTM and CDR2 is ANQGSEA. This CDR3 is CSVEFTSGRNYEQYF. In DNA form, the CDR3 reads TGCAGCGTTGAGTTCACTAGCGGGAGAAACTACGAGCAGTACTTC.

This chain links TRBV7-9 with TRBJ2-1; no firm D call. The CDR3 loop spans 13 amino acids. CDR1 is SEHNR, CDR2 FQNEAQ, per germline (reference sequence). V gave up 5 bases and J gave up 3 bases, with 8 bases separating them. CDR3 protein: CASSRRGYNEQFF. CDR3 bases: TGTGCCAGCAGCCGACGAGGCTACAATGAGCAGTTCTTC.

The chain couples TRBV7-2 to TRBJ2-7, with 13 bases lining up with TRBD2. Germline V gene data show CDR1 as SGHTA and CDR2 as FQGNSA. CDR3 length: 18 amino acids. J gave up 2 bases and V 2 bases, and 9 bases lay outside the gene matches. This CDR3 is CASSLPGLAGPDTYEQYF. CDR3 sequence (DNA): TGTGCCAGCAGCTTACCGGGACTAGCGGGACCAGATACCTACGAGCAGTACTTC.

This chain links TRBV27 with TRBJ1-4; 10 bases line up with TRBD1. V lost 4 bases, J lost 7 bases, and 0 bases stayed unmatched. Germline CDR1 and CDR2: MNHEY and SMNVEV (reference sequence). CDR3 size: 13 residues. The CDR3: CASSWTGGEKLFF. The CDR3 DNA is TGTGCCAGCAGTTGGACAGGGGGTGAAAAACTGTTTTTT.

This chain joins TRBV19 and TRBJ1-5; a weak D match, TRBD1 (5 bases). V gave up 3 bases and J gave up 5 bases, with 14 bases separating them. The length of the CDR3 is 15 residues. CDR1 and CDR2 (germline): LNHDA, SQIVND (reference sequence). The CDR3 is CASSIGGGGDQPQHF. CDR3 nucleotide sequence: TGTGCCAGTAGTATCGGTGGGGGGGGAGATCAGCCCCAGCATTTT.

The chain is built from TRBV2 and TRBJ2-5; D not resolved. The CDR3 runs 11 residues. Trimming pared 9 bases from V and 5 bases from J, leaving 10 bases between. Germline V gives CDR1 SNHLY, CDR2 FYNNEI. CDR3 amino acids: CASKSLETQYF. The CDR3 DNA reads TGTGCCAGTAAGAGTTTGGAGACCCAGTACTTC. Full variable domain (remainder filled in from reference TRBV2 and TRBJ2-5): EPEVTQTPSHQVTQMGQEVILRCVPISNHLYFYWYRQILGQKVEFLVSFYNNEISEKSEIFDDQFSVERPDGSNFTLKIRSTKLEDSAMYFCASKSLETQYFGPGTRLLVL.

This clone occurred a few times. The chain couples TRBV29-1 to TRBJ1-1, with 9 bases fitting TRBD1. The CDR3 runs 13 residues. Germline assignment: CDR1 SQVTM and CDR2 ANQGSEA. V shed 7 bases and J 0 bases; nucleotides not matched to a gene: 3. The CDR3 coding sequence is TGCAGCGGGGGGACAGGGTTGAACACTGAAGCTTTCTTT. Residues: CSGGTGLNTEAFF.

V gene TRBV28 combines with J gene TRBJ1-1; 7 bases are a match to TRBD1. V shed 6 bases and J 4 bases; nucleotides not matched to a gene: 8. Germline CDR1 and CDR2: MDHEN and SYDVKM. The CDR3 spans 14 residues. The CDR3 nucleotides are TGTGCCAGCAGGACAGGGCACCCAAGCACTGAAGCTTTCTTT. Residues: CASRTGHPSTEAFF.

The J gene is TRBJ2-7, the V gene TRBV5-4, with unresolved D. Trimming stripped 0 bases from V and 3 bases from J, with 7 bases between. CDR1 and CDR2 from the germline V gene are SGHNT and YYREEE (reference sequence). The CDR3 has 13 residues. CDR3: CASSLVSGYEQYF. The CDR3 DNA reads TGTGCCAGCAGCTTGGTATCAGGCTACGAGCAGTACTTC.

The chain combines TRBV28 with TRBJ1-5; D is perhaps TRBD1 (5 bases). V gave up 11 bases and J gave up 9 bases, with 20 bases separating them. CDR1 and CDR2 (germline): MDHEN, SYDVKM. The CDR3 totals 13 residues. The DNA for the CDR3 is TGTGCCGCGCGAGGTCAGGGAGGATTGCCCCAGCATTTT. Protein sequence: CAARGQGGLPQHF.